The entry that follows covers one T cell receptor beta chain sequence. Its cognate antigen is unknown. The data derive from a study of CD8 T cells in Susac syndrome. Study-wide background: Patients with Susac syndrome were therapy-naive, on corticosteroids, or on intravenous immunoglobulin alone at blood draw. Study-level results: The study found that Susac CD8+ clonal expansion peaked in TEMRA cells and active patients.

Negative isolation yielded the CD8+ and CD4+ T cells, while FACS enriched the TEMRA cells. The CDR3 spans 12 residues. Trimming took off 6 bases at V and 5 bases at J, with 13 bases between the two ends. Germline CDR1 and CDR2: DFQATT and SNEGSKA (reference sequence). Reverse transcription used roughly 0.5 to 1 ug RNA and random hexamers. immunoSEQ multiplex PCR amplified TCR beta CDR3 across 54 Vbeta, 13 Jbeta. MiXCR, run by TCRdb on the immunoSEQ multiplex PCR reads, gives a single entry per CDR3 protein. Among approximately 83,000 distinct CDR3 sequences, approximately 95% were seen once, and the ten largest hold more than 0.8%.

The TCR originated in a human donor with Susac syndrome. The V gene is TRBV20-1, the J gene TRBJ1-2, with D possibly TRBD1 on 5 matching bases. Specimen: CD8+ T cells from PBMCs. The chain's CDR3 is CSAPGREYGYTF. CDR3 DNA sequence: TGCAGTGCCCCAGGGCGGGAGTATGGCTACACCTTC.